This TCR beta chain was identified in a study of shared clonotypes between healthy human individuals. About the study: Each donor's CD8 memory used one plate, CD8 naive two, each CD4 subset three. Findings and limits, study-wide: On the whole, naive subsets had larger estimated richness than memory subsets had. Clonotype sharing levels among donors were expected to vary with sequencing depth.

CDR1 and CDR2 (germline): SGHRS, YFSETQ. Between the trimmed V and J ends, which lost 0 bases and 4 bases, there was a span of 10 bases. The CDR3 is made up of 15 amino acids. Comments on this clone: Its antigen remains unknown.

Only CD45RO-negative cells positively selected for CCR7 counted as naive CD8 cells, so terminally differentiated effector memory CD45RA+ cells were excluded. The donors were all Caucasian adults (living in Nashville, Tennessee). Sequenced by immunoSEQ multiplex PCR; TCRdb stores in-frame clones only, minus some. The data contain 2 million to 2.5 million clones, about 93% of them seen just once; the ten biggest clones take up under 2%. Specimen: naive CD8+ T cells from PBMCs. V usage is TRBV5-1 and J usage is TRBJ1-4, with a weak D call TRBD1 (6 bases). This TCR was recovered from a man aged 18-30 years in good health. Some clones in this sample may be carry-over from other donors' samples. Written as DNA, the CDR3 is TGCGCCAGCAGCTTGGAAGCAGGGGTTAATGAAAAACTGTTTTTT. Its translation: CASSLEAGVNEKLFF.